This is a list of T cell receptor beta chains from one sample in a study of cytomegalovirus exposure and HLA in healthy donors. The data were produced by immunoSEQ multiplex PCR, yet TCRdb's version contains in-frame clones alone and is incomplete. The data hold 70,000 to 90,000 clones, with 65% to 80% observed a single time. The source material was PBMCs. Source of these receptors: a man aged 35-49 years in good health and CMV-seropositive. The conserved cysteine and the conserved F or W are not part of the CDR3 here.

TRBV5-5 | ASSLRDSAYEQY
TRBV6-6 | ASSSDGNYEQY
TRBV10-3 | AISESSRGLYGYT
TRBV7-8 | ASSRREVASTDTQY
TRBV7-9 | ASSRTREWTGELF
TRBV27 | ASSLSGGTGNTIY
TRBV6-1 | ASSEHRAGDTEAF
TRBV18 | ASSPLDSSNEKLF
TRBV6-6 | ASSYSPGALGNTIY
TRBV7-8 | ASSRGAGQGVFGQY
TRBV5-4 | ASSLKLLAGAYNEQF
TRBV11-3 | ASSQRRRAAYEQY
TRBV5-1 | ASSLGLAGGEQY
TRBV28 | ASSLSPYNEQF
TRBV6-6 | ASSQKGLTDTQY
TRBV4-3 | ASSQPPATTANEKLF
TRBV4-3 | ASSQGLAGGPTGELF
TRBV27 | ASSFRPTGERFKLF
TRBV10-3 | AIRVTGNSPLH
TRBV10-3 | AISESGRAHQPQH
TRBV11-1 | ASSLSRGQPQH
TRBV9 | ASSVGRREEKLF
TRBV4-1 | ASSQKGSSGTGDQPQH
TRBV6-6 | ASSYSTSGLSYEQY
TRBV4-1 | ASSQQAGTGAGQPQH
TRBV6-1 | ASSEGWTGGLTQY
TRBV6-6 | ASSWGRGTDEQF
TRBV5-1 | ASSLALSGELF
TRBV2 | ASIRDRGHEQY
TRBV7-7 | ASSLGLANEQF
TRBV9 | ASMKSLNTGELF
TRBV4-1 | ASSQVLTGYGYT
TRBV6-5 | ASSAGLAGGNEQY
TRBV18 | ASSLSTQSAGAPDTQY
TRBV30 | AWCRDRASEQY
TRBV13 | ASSYRVGSGNTIY
TRBV4-1 | ASSQVGGYQETQY
TRBV7-9 | ASSLRLAGLYEQY
TRBV6-4 | ANHRATNEKLF
TRBV30 | AWRNVGAAAHGYT
TRBV30 | AWFRQGRGAGYT
TRBV5-1 | ASSLDIGGVTDTQY